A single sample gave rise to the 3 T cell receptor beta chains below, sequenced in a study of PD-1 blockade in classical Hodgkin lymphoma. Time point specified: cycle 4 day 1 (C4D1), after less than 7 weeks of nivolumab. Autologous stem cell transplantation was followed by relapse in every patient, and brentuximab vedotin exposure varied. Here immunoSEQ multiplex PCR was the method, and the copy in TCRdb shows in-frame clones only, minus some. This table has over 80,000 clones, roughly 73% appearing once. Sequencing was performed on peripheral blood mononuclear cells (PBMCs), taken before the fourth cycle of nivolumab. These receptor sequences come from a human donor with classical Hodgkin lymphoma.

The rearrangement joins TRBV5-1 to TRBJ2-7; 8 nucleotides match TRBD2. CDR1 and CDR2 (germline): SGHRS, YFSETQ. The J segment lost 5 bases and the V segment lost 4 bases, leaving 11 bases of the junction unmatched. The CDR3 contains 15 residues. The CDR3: CASSIYTGGLNEQYF. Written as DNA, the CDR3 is TGCGCCAGCAGCATCTATACGGGGGGGCTGAACGAGCAGTACTTC.

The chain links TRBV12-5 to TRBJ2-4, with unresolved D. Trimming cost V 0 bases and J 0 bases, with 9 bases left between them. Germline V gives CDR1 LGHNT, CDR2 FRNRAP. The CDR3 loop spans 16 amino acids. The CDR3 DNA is TGTGCTAGTGGTTTGGTTGTAGGGCCAGCCAAAAACATTCAGTACTTC. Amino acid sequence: CASGLVVGPAKNIQYF.

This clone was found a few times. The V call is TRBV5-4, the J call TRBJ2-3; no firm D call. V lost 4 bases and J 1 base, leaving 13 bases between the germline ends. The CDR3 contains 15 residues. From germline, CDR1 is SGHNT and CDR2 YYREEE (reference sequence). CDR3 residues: CASSLEHGGTDTQYF. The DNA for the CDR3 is TGTGCCAGCAGCCTCGAACACGGAGGCACAGATACGCAGTATTTT.